The 22 T cell receptor beta chains reported below all come from one sample, sequenced in a study of blood T cell repertoires in COVID-19. Only in-frame clones appear in the TCRdb table, and some are missing; sequencing was by immunoSEQ multiplex PCR. The table has under 200,000 clones, about four fifths seen once. Input material: PBMCs or T cells enriched from blood (not recorded which). The receptors were sampled from a man aged 50 to 59 who had recovered from COVID-19.

The chain has TRBV5-1 and TRBJ2-2; 7 positions agree with TRBD1. CDR3 size: 16 residues. The trim removed 0 bases at V and 4 bases at J, leaving 6 bases unmatched. Germline V gene data show CDR1 as SGHRS and CDR2 as YFSETQ. CDR3 nucleotide sequence: TGCGCCAGCAGCTTGGGCGGACAGGTCGGCACCGGGGAGCTGTTTTTT. Translating it yields CASSLGGQVGTGELFF.

This clone was counted a few times. The V gene is TRBV9, the J gene TRBJ2-3; TRBD1 aligns across 10 bases. The germline gives CDR1 SGDLS, CDR2 YYNGEE. V gave up 5 bases and J gave up 0 bases; unmatched junction bases: 6. The CDR3 loop spans 16 amino acids. CDR3 DNA: TGTGCCAGCAGTCGACAGGGGGCCCCTAGCACAGATACGCAGTATTTT. Amino acids: CASSRQGAPSTDTQYF.

At least ten counts were recorded for this clone. This chain connects TRBV20-1 to TRBJ1-2; TRBD1 might be the D (6 bases). Germline-derived CDR1 and CDR2 are DFQATT and SNEGSKA (reference sequence). The CDR3 length is 14 residues. The V gene lost 3 bases and the J gene lost 7 bases, with 18 bases spanning the gap. CDR3 nucleotides: TGCAGTGCTAGTGGGATTCAGGGGCGGGCTGGCTACACCTTC. It yields the protein CSASGIQGRAGYTF.

This chain uses TRBV19 with TRBJ1-5, with TRBD1 matching 7 bases. The V and J ends lost 6 bases and 0 bases, in that order; junction bases with no gene match: 8. This CDR3 comprises 16 residues. Per germline, CDR1 LNHDA and CDR2 SQIVND (reference sequence). CDR3 in DNA: TGTGCCAGTAGCTCGGGACAGTGGTATAGCAATCAGCCCCAGCATTTT. It specifies CASSSGQWYSNQPQHF.

The genes are TRBV19 and TRBJ1-4, with D possibly TRBD1 on 5 matching bases. The length of the CDR3 is 15 residues. Germline-derived CDR1 and CDR2 are LNHDA and SQIVND (reference sequence). Trimming stripped 6 bases from V and 10 bases from J, with 21 bases between. The CDR3 region has the DNA TGTGCCAGTAGAAACGACAGATCGTCCATTGGAAAACTGTTTTTT. Protein: CASRNDRSSIGKLFF.

The chain couples TRBV19 to TRBJ2-7, with no clear D. Per germline, CDR1 LNHDA and CDR2 SQIVND (reference sequence). V was shortened by 6 bases and J by 1 base, with 13 bases between the two germline ends. The CDR3 extends over 14 amino acids. CDR3 in amino acids: CASSQQSTSYEQYF. CDR3 nucleotides: TGTGCCAGTAGCCAACAGAGCACGTCCTACGAGCAGTACTTC.

The rearrangement joins TRBV7-8 to TRBJ2-7, with 8 positions matching TRBD2. The CDR3 consists of 15 residues. V trimming: 5 bases; J trimming: 4 bases; junction bases outside the gene matches: 10. In germline, CDR1 is SGHVS, CDR2 FQNEAQ. CDR3 in amino acids: CASSPYAGGEYEQYF. The CDR3 bases are TGTGCCAGCAGCCCATATGCGGGGGGCGAGTACGAGCAGTACTTC.

This clone was seen a single time. V is TRBV9 and J is TRBJ2-3, with 11 bases matching TRBD1. Trimming at V came to 0 bases and at J to 10 bases, leaving 10 bases not matched to a gene. There are 16 residues in the CDR3. Germline V gene lookup returns CDR1 SGDLS and CDR2 YYNGEE. CDR3 protein: CASSVVGQGAGSPQYF. CDR3 nucleotides: TGTGCCAGCAGCGTAGTAGGACAGGGGGCAGGCTCTCCGCAGTATTTT. The full variable domain, its missing parts supplied by reference TRBV9 and TRBJ2-3, is DSGVTQTPKHLITATGQRVTLRCSPRSGDLSVYWYQQSLDQGLQFLIQYYNGEERAKGNILERFSAQQFPDLHSELNLSSLELGDSALYFCASSVVGQGAGSPQYFGPGTRLTVL.

The genes are TRBV13 and TRBJ1-5; 7 bases agree with TRBD1. CDR3 length: 14 amino acids. Germline assignment: CDR1 PRHDT and CDR2 FYEKMQ (reference sequence). The ends lost 0 bases at V and 5 bases at J; junction bases unmatched: 1. The CDR3 sequence is CASSLGTGDQPQHF. The CDR3 nucleotides are TGTGCCAGCAGCTTAGGTACAGGGGATCAGCCCCAGCATTTT.

The rearrangement joins TRBV18 to TRBJ1-1; weak D call: TRBD1 (5 bases). The V gene's germline CDR1 is KGHSH and CDR2 LQKENI. V lost 8 bases, J lost 1 base, and 23 bases lay in between. The CDR3 is 17 amino acids. CDR3 sequence reads: CASMEGPFSTRNTEAFF. CDR3 DNA: TGTGCCAGCATGGAGGGGCCTTTTTCGACCAGGAACACTGAAGCTTTCTTT.

The V call is TRBV27, the J call TRBJ2-5; D unresolved. V was shortened by 6 bases and J by 4 bases, with 15 bases between the two germline ends. The CDR3 extends over 14 amino acids. CDR1 is MNHEY, CDR2 SMNVEV, per germline (reference sequence). The DNA of the CDR3 is TGTGCCAGCAGGATATCGCGATCTGGAGAGACCCAGTACTTC. It codes for CASRISRSGETQYF.

This chain joins TRBV14 and TRBJ2-6; D not certain. The V end lost 1 base, the J end lost 2 bases, and 18 bases lay between the germline ends. The length of the CDR3 is 19 residues. Germline V gene lookup returns CDR1 SGHDN and CDR2 FVKESK. The CDR3: CASSQAAPGRTAGANVLTF. CDR3 coding DNA: TGTGCCAGCAGCCAAGCGGCGCCAGGCCGTACAGCTGGGGCCAACGTCCTGACTTTC. The full variable domain, its missing parts supplied by reference TRBV14 and TRBJ2-6, is EAGVTQFPSHSVIEKGQTVTLRCDPISGHDNLYWYRRVMGKEIKFLLHFVKESKQDESGMPNNRFLAERTGGTYSTLKVQPAELEDSGVYFCASSQAAPGRTAGANVLTFGAGSRLTVL.

V and J are TRBV5-1 and TRBJ2-1, with 10 positions matching TRBD2. Germline V CDR1 and CDR2: SGHRS, YFSETQ. This CDR3 has 14 residues. The V gene end was trimmed by 1 base and the J gene end by 6 bases; junction bases not matched to a gene: 1. CDR3 nucleotides: TGCGCCAGCAGCTTGAGCGGGGGGGTCAATGAGCAGTTCTTC. It is translated as CASSLSGGVNEQFF.

The chain employs TRBV9 and TRBJ1-5; 8 bases line up with TRBD1. Germline V gene lookup returns CDR1 SGDLS and CDR2 YYNGEE. The junction had 3 bases not matched to a gene; V was cut back by 4 bases and J by 3 bases. This CDR3 is built from 14 residues. CDR3 amino acids: CASSRTGSNQPQHF. In nucleotides, the CDR3 is TGTGCCAGCAGCAGGACAGGGTCCAATCAGCCCCAGCATTTT.

DNA of the CDR3: TGTGCCAGCAGCCCAACTCCAGACAGGGCGGGCTACACCTTC. It codes for CASSPTPDRAGYTF. The chain employs TRBV7-8 and TRBJ1-2, with 7 bases fitting TRBD1. V dropped 5 bases and J dropped 8; count of bases not matched to a gene: 11. CDR3 length: 14 residues. The germline gives CDR1 SGHVS, CDR2 FQNEAQ.

The chain joins TRBV29-1 to TRBJ1-1; 7 nucleotides agree with TRBD1. Trimming at V came to 5 bases and at J to 6 bases, leaving 9 bases not matched to a gene. Germline assignment: CDR1 SQVTM and CDR2 ANQGSEA. This CDR3 spans 13 amino acids. CDR3 nucleotides: TGCAGCGTTACGACAGGGAGAGGGGCTGAAGCTTTCTTT. It codes for CSVTTGRGAEAFF.

V is TRBV6-6 and J is TRBJ2-3, with TRBD2 matching over 8 bases. CDR1 is MNHNY and CDR2 is SVGAGI in the germline V gene (reference sequence). V was clipped by 5 bases and J by 6 bases; unmatched bases: 4. The CDR3 contains 13 residues. CDR3 sequence reads: CASSPGLADTQYF. The CDR3 region has the DNA TGTGCCAGCAGTCCCGGACTAGCTGATACGCAGTATTTT.

The chain is built from TRBV6-1 and TRBJ2-3; TRBD2 agrees at 10 bases. V lost 1 base, J lost 4 bases, and 8 bases stayed unmatched. In germline, CDR1 is MNHNS, CDR2 SASEGT. The CDR3 runs to 17 residues. The CDR3 here is CASSEVLAGARADTQYF. CDR3 nucleotide sequence: TGTGCCAGCAGTGAAGTGCTAGCGGGGGCCCGCGCAGATACGCAGTATTTT.

The chain couples TRBV6-2 or TRBV6-3 to TRBJ2-3; TRBD1 matches 11 bases. The CDR3 runs to 17 residues. Trimming at V came to 2 bases and at J to 4 bases, leaving 8 bases not matched to a gene. Looked up from germline, CDR1 is MNHEY and CDR2 is SVGEGT. The CDR3 DNA reads TGTGCCAGCAGTTACGCCACCGGGACAGGGGGTTCAGATACGCAGTATTTT. Protein sequence: CASSYATGTGGSDTQYF.

V is TRBV10-1 and J is TRBJ1-4; D might be TRBD1 (6 bases). This CDR3 contains 16 residues. Trimming removed 3 bases from V and 2 bases from J, with 13 bases in between. From germline, CDR1 is WNHNN and CDR2 SYGVQD (reference sequence). CDR3 in DNA: TGCGCCAGCAGTGAAACCCCAGGGGCTACTAATGAAAAACTGTTTTTT. Encoded protein: CASSETPGATNEKLFF.

This clone has only one observation. The CDR3 here is CASSLDSLYGYTF. CDR3 bases: TGTGCCAGCAGCCTTGACAGCCTCTATGGCTACACCTTC. The genes are TRBV7-2 and TRBJ1-2; D is possibly TRBD1 (5 bases). This CDR3 has 13 amino acids. Trimming removed 5 bases from V and 4 bases from J, with 11 bases in between. Germline values: CDR1 SGHTA, CDR2 FQGNSA.

V and J are TRBV3-1 (or the pseudogene TRBV3-2) and TRBJ2-3, with a tentative D call TRBD1 (5 bases). V was shortened by 6 bases and J by 6 bases, with 13 bases between the two germline ends. The CDR3 is 13 amino acids. CDR1 and CDR2 from the germline V gene are LGHDT and YNNKEL (reference sequence). CDR3 in DNA: TGTGCCAGCAGTCGCCGAAGGGGCGATACGCAGTATTTT. It encodes CASSRRRGDTQYF.